This T cell receptor (beta chain) was captured in a study of technical replicates of blood from several donors. Sequencing was performed with immunoSEQ multiplex PCR; in TCRdb, only in-frame clones are kept and a portion is missing. Among around 77,000 clones listed, 80% to 95% were seen once. The CDR3 spans 14 residues. The trim removed 6 bases at V and 4 bases at J, leaving 6 bases unmatched. The germline V gene encodes CDR1 MNHNS and CDR2 SASEGT. The chain joins TRBV6-1 to TRBJ2-7; 10 bases align to TRBD2. Sequencing was done on a sample of T cells isolated from PBMCs. This clonotype originated in a human donor in good health. DNA for the CDR3: TGTGCCAGCAGGGGAGCGGGAGGGTCTTACGAGCAGTACTTC. Translated: CASRGAGGSYEQYF.